This TCR beta chain emerged from a study of blood T cell repertoires in COVID-19. This CDR3 is built from 15 residues. The germline V gene encodes CDR1 SGHDN and CDR2 FVKESK. Trimming shortened V by 0 bases and J by 2 bases, and 11 bases separated the two germline ends. As originally analysed: Reference gene primer amplification yielded estimated nucleated cell counts. The protocol was immunoSEQ multiplex PCR, while the TCRdb copy is restricted to in-frame clones and leaves out a portion. For V, J and clone size, that table is used; D and trimming come from the DNA. The table lists 300,000 to 400,000 clones, over 80% of them singletons, with 9.9% in the top ten.

The chain has TRBV14 and TRBJ2-7; D possibly corresponds to TRBD1 (5 bases). The sequence derives from a man aged 30 to 45 with COVID-19, enrolled during active disease. The specimen sequenced was peripheral blood. The chain's CDR3 is CASSQDLARAYEQYF. The DNA for the CDR3 is TGTGCCAGCAGCCAAGATTTGGCCAGGGCCTACGAGCAGTACTTC.